The T cell receptor (beta chain) under discussion was sequenced for a study of blood T cells in healthy people across ages. Study overall: About one barcoded beta molecule per two T cells was captured by template switching.

Per sample, extraction of total RNA gave at least 5 micrograms in every case. Sample-barcoded 5' priming and a J-beta primer mix drove a second PCR of roughly 7 to 11 cycles. TCRdb used MiXCR to reprocess the 5' RACE reads, holding one entry per CDR3 protein. The sample records roughly 500,000 distinct CDR3 sequences, around 24% being singletons. This CDR3 has 16 residues. Germline trimming cut 1 base from V and 3 bases from J; bases unmatched to any gene: 5. The germline gives CDR1 LGHNA, CDR2 YNFKEQ. These data were also reused for a study on T cells of mothers and their children. That publication notes: Every mother supplied over 8 million TCR beta CDR3 reads and every child around 3 million.

V usage is TRBV4-2 and J usage is TRBJ1-2, with 10 bases matching TRBD1. The specimen was blood. The TCR originated in a boy younger than 18 in good health. The CDR3: CASSQVGTGEDYGYTF. The CDR3 nucleotides read TGTGCCAGCAGCCAAGTCGGGACAGGGGAGGACTATGGCTACACCTTC.